This TCR beta chain stems from a study of T cell changes during pregnancy in multiple sclerosis. The V segment lost 3 bases and the J segment 3 bases; nucleotides outside the gene matches: 5. The V gene's germline CDR1 is SGHRS and CDR2 YFSETQ. CDR3 length: 14 amino acids. The method was immunoSEQ multiplex PCR; TCRdb's version includes in-frame clones alone and lacks a portion of them. Here the sample spans 20,000 to 25,000 clones, just under 85% being singletons. V is TRBV5-1 and J is TRBJ2-7; TRBD1 matches at 8 bases. The TCR was taken from a female donor in good health, enrolled as a control in a pregnancy study. The sample was CD8+ T cells from peripheral blood mononuclear cells, taken in the first trimester of pregnancy. CDR3: CASSSQGGDYEQYF. The CDR3 region has the DNA TGCGCCAGCAGCTCACAGGGGGGAGACTACGAGCAGTACTTC.